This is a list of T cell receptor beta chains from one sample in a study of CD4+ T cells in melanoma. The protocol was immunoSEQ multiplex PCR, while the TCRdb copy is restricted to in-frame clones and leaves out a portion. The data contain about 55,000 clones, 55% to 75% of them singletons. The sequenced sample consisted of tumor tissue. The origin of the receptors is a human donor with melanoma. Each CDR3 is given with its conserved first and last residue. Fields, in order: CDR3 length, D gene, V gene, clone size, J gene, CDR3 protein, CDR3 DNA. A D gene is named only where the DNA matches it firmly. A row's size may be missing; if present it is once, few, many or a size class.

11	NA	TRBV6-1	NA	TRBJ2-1	CASSNRDAQFF	TGTGCCAGCAGTAACCGGGATGCGCAGTTCTTC
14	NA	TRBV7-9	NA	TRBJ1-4	CASNLQGANEKLFF	TGTGCCAGCAACCTCCAGGGAGCTAATGAAAAACTGTTTTTT
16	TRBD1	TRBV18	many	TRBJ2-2	CASLSRDRADTGELFF	TGTGCCAGCTTATCCCGGGACAGGGCCGACACCGGGGAGCTGTTTTTT
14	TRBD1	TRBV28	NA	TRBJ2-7	CASSRTGISYEQYF	TGTGCCAGCAGTAGGACAGGGATCTCCTACGAGCAGTACTTC
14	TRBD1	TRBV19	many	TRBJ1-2	CASREGTGLYGYTF	TGTGCCAGTAGGGAGGGGACAGGACTCTATGGCTACACCTTC
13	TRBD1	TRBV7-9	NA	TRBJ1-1	CASSQQGSTEAFF	TGTGCCAGCAGCCAACAGGGGAGCACTGAAGCTTTCTTT
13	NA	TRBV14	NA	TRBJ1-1	CASSQDEWTEAFF	TGTGCCAGCAGCCAAGATGAATGGACTGAAGCTTTCTTT
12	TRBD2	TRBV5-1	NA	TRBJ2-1	CASRSGDNEQFF	TGCGCCAGCAGAAGCGGGGACAATGAGCAGTTCTTC
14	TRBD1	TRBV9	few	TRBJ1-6	CASSARTGNSPLHF	TGTGCCAGCAGCGCGAGGACAGGAAACTCACCCCTCCACTTT
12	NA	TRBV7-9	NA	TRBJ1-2	CASRNNRNGYTF	TGTGCCAGCAGAAACAACAGGAACGGCTACACCTTC
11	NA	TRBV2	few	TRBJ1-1	CASSEYTEAFF	TGTGCCAGCAGTGAGTACACTGAAGCTTTCTTT
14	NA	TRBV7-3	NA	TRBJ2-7	CASSSNGQSYEQYF	TGTGCCAGCAGCTCAAACGGACAGTCCTACGAGCAGTACTTC
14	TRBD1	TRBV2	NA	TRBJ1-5	CASSERTGDQPQHF	TGTGCCAGCAGTGAGAGGACAGGGGATCAGCCCCAGCATTTT
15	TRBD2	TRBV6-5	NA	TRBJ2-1	CASRGLAGSYNEQFF	TGTGCCAGCAGGGGGCTAGCGGGGTCCTACAATGAGCAGTTCTTC
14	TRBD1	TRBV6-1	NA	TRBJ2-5	CASTPRQGQETQYF	TGTGCCAGCACCCCCCGACAGGGCCAAGAGACCCAGTACTTC
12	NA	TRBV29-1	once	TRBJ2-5	CSVDRGTETQYF	TGCAGCGTTGACAGGGGCACAGAGACCCAGTACTTC
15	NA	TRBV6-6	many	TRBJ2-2	CASSYLDINTGELFF	TGTGCCAGCAGTTACCTGGACATAAACACCGGGGAGCTGTTTTTT
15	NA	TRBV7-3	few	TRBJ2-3	CASSLTTGELDTQYF	TGTGCCAGCAGCTTAACGACGGGGGAATTGGATACGCAGTATTTT
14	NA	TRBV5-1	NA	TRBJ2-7	CASSLGGDSYEQYF	TGCGCCAGCAGCTTAGGGGGGGACTCCTACGAGCAGTACTTC
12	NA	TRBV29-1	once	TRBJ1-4	CSVEGYGEKLFF	TGCAGCGTTGAGGGGTACGGCGAAAAACTGTTTTTT
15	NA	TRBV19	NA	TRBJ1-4	CASTLASATNEKLFF	TGTGCCAGTACCCTTGCCAGTGCAACTAATGAAAAACTGTTTTTT
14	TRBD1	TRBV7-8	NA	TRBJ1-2	CASSSRQGAYGYTF	TGTGCCAGCAGCTCCAGACAGGGAGCCTATGGCTACACCTTC
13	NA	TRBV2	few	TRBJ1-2	CASIRGTNYGYTF	TGTGCCAGCATACGGGGGACCAACTATGGCTACACCTTC
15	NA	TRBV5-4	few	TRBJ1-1	CASSQRLQRNTEAFF	TGTGCCAGCAGCCAGAGACTACAGAGGAACACTGAAGCTTTCTTT
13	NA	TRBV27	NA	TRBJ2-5	CASRPAYQETQYF	TGTGCCAGCAGGCCGGCCTACCAAGAGACCCAGTACTTC
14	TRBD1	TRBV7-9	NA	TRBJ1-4	CASSPRTGGEKLFF	TGTGCCAGCAGCCCGCGGACAGGGGGGGAAAAACTGTTTTTT
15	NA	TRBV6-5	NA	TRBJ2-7	CASSYSATVSYEQYF	TGTGCCAGCAGTTACTCGGCGACAGTCTCCTACGAGCAGTACTTC
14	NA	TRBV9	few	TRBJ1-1	CASSPRLLNTEAFF	TGTGCCAGCAGCCCCCGACTCTTGAACACTGAAGCTTTCTTT
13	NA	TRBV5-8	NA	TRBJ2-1	CASSLGGVNEQFF	TGTGCCAGCAGCTTGGGTGGGGTGAATGAGCAGTTCTTC
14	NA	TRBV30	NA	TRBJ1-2	CAWSRDSVLRGYTF	TGTGCCTGGAGTAGGGATTCCGTTCTGAGGGGCTACACCTTC
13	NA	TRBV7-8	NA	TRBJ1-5	CASSLQYNQPQHF	TGTGCCAGCAGCTTACAATACAATCAGCCCCAGCATTTT
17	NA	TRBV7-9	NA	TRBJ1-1	CASSLALGIYLDTEAFF	TGTGCCAGCAGCTTAGCCTTGGGGATATATTTGGACACTGAAGCTTTCTTT
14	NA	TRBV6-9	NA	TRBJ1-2	CASTPLRGNYGYTF	TGTGCCAGCACCCCCCTTCGGGGTAACTATGGCTACACCTTC
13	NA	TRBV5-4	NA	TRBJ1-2	CASSLGRNYGYTF	TGTGCCAGCAGCTTAGGGAGGAACTATGGCTACACCTTC
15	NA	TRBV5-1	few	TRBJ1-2	CASSLVAGEGYGYTF	TGCGCCAGCAGCTTGGTGGCAGGGGAGGGATATGGCTACACCTTC
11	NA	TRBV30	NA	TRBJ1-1	CAGGPNTEAFF	TGTGCTGGAGGCCCGAACACTGAAGCTTTCTTT